This T cell receptor (beta chain) was sequenced in a study of post-analysis software for immune sequencing data. As concerns this clonotype: What it binds is unknown.

This CDR3 spans 15 amino acids. CDR1 is DFQATT and CDR2 is SNEGSKA in the germline V gene (reference sequence). V lost 6 bases and J lost 4; bases outside the gene matches: 12. Study-wide findings and caveats: Included in a set of about 5 TRBV segments more frequent in patients than controls were TRBV5-6, TRBV5-1 and TRBV20-1.

Unique molecular identifiers featured in each of the TCR beta cDNA libraries. TCRdb reprocessed the PCR reads via MiXCR and lists one record per CDR3 protein. The data hold 820,000 or so distinct CDR3 sequences, with under 70% observed a single time. The chain joins TRBV20-1 to TRBJ2-3, with 8 nucleotides matching TRBD2. This clonotype was obtained from a girl aged 10 to 17 with multiple sclerosis. What was sequenced was blood. The CDR3 bases are TGCAGTGCCATGATGGCGGGAGGAGTGGCAGATACGCAGTATTTT. Encoded protein: CSAMMAGGVADTQYF.